The source of this T cell receptor (beta chain) is a study of OX40 agonist ivuxolimab in advanced cancers. Some background on the complete study: Ivuxolimab was a fully human IgG2 agonistic monoclonal antibody targeting the costimulatory receptor OX40 (CD134). Partial responses occurred in three dose-escalation patients, of whom one had hepatocellular carcinoma and two had cutaneous melanoma. Peripheral TCRbeta sequencing was intended to test whether TCR sequence diversity was altered and clonal T-cell expansion was caused by ivuxolimab. Among the roughly 50 dose-escalation patients, some 20 had hepatocellular carcinoma, roughly 15 melanoma, 9 renal cell carcinoma and 9 head and neck cancer. Intravenous ivuxolimab was administered to patients every 2 weeks at six dose levels: 0.01, 0.1, 0.3, 1.5, 3 and 10 mg/kg. In the dose-escalation cohort, more than 75% of patients were male, and the mean age was approximately 60 years, with a range of 23 to 79. Patients were allowed to have had prior anti-PD-1, anti-PD-L1 or anti-CTLA-4 therapy, and around 37% of the dose-escalation patients had previously received checkpoint inhibitors. The paper covers the monotherapy dose-escalation part of the phase I ivuxolimab trial, which included N ≈ 50 patients.

Reading the germline V gene gives CDR1 SGHVS and CDR2 FQNEAQ. The V end gives up 3 bases and the J end 7 bases, leaving 11 bases in the junction not matched to a gene. There are 16 amino acids in the CDR3, from cysteine to phenylalanine inclusive. Only the CDR3 region is kept as DNA, spanning 48 bases read in frame from base 1. To sequence the TCRbeta CDR3 region, genomic DNA was isolated from the sorted cells. The immunoSEQ Assay was used to sequence the TCRbeta CDR3 regions. TCRdb obtained this table from immuneACCESS and retained in-frame rearrangements with V and J assigned. These tables miss some clones; where compared with another copy, unresolved V genes account for less than half of the shortfall, and the remainder is unexplained. For this sample the table gives approximately 70,000 clones, of which more than 80% were detected only once. Jointly, the top ten make up 0.94% of the sample. The trial excluded patients who had a history of autoimmune disease or who were on systemic immunosuppression. Peripheral blood for TCR sequencing was drawn from every dose cohort at baseline, at cycle 4 day 1 and at cycle 7 day 1. The samples were drawn from a first-in-human, open-label, multicenter phase I dose-escalation trial of ivuxolimab. Adults with locally advanced or metastatic melanoma, renal cell, hepatocellular, or head and neck squamous cell carcinoma were enrolled in the trial. Before TCR sequencing, CD4+ T cells and CD8+ T cells were sorted from peripheral blood as separate populations.

The study at large found these results: After ivuxolimab, more expanded clones were found on average in CD8+ T cells than in CD4+ T cells. Low levels of normalized T-cell clonal expansion were also seen in some nonresponding patients. In the 0.1-3.0 mg/kg groups, partial responders were among the patients with the lowest normalized peripheral clonal expansion, particularly in CD8+ T cells. The antigen specificity of the peripheral T cells that underwent clonal expansion was not determined. At doses of 0.1 to 3.0 mg/kg, clonal expansion of both CD4+ and CD8+ T cells in blood was seen between baseline and week 6.

As concerns this clone: The clone's antigen remains unknown. The record has no base qualities; no much larger clone is one base away.

The sequence was obtained from an adult with an advanced solid tumor such as melanoma, head and neck, liver or kidney cancer. The source material was CD4+ or CD8+ T cells sorted from blood, sampled in a trial of the OX40 agonist ivuxolimab. Recombination joined TRBV7-8 with TRBJ2-1; 8 central bases correspond to TRBD1. The nucleotides are TGTGCCAGCAGCTTTGGCAGGGGGCTTGCAGGTAATGAGCAGTTCTTC. Its product reads: CASSFGRGLAGNEQFF.